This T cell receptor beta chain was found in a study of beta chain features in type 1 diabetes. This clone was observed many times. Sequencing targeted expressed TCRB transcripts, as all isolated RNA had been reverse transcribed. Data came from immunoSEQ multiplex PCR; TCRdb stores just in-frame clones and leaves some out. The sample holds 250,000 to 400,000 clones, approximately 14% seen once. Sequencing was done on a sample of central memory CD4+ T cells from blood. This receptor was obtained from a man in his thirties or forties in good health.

CDR3 in DNA: TGTGCCAGCACCTCACAGGCCCACACAGATACGCAGTATTTT. Encoded protein: CASTSQAHTDTQYF. The rearrangement joins TRBV6-5 to TRBJ2-3, with D possibly matching TRBD1 (5 bases). In germline, CDR1 is MNHEY, CDR2 SVGAGI. The V gene lost 7 bases and the J gene lost 2 bases, with 13 bases spanning the gap. The CDR3 contains 14 residues.